One sample yielded the 21 T cell receptor beta chains listed below, sequenced in a study of response to subunit inactivated influenza vaccine. In TCRdb, the RT-PCR reads were re-called with MiXCR into one record per CDR3 protein. This sample has about 180,000 distinct CDR3 sequences; about 10% occur once, and the top ten carry around 9.9%. This material consisted of non-naive T cells sorted from PBMCs, taken on the day of vaccination. Every receptor here comes from a man aged 50-60 years who received an inactivated influenza vaccine.

At least ten counts were recorded for this clonotype. The chain couples TRBV4-3 to TRBJ2-7, with no clear D. V lost 8 bases and J 4 bases, leaving 30 bases between the germline ends. Germline V gene data show CDR1 as LGHNA and CDR2 as YSLEER. This CDR3 has 18 amino acids. CDR3 loop: CASPYRWWQAPDPYEQYF. CDR3 DNA: TGCGCCAGCCCGTATCGTTGGTGGCAGGCACCTGATCCATACGAGCAGTACTTC.

This clonotype showed up many times. V is TRBV28 and J is TRBJ1-2, with D unclear. The CDR3 totals 14 residues. CDR1 and CDR2 (germline): MDHEN, SYDVKM. V was shortened by 8 bases and J by 5 bases, with 18 bases between the two germline ends. CDR3 in DNA: TGTGCCAGCTCGAGGCAAGGACTGTTATATGGCTACACCTTC. Encoded protein: CASSRQGLLYGYTF.

This clonotype has just a few counts. Written as DNA, the CDR3 is TGCGCCAGCAGCTCTGGGAGTGGGGAGACCCAGTACTTC. It encodes CASSSGSGETQYF. The chain combines TRBV5-1 with TRBJ2-5; tentative D call: TRBD2 (5 bases). V lost 3 bases to trimming and J lost 5 bases, with 11 bases between them. Germline CDR1 reads SGHRS; CDR2 reads YFSETQ. This CDR3 has 13 amino acids.

This clonotype has at least ten counts. The rearrangement links TRBV7-2 to TRBJ1-6; 8 positions match TRBD1. Trimming took 4 bases from V and 8 from J; bases not matched to a gene: 4. The V gene's germline CDR1 is SGHTA and CDR2 FQGNSA. The CDR3 is made up of 14 amino acids. In DNA form, the CDR3 reads TGTGCCAGCAGCTCGCAGGGGGCTTATTCACCCCTCCACTTT. Its translation: CASSSQGAYSPLHF. The full variable domain, its missing parts supplied by reference TRBV7-2 and TRBJ1-6, is GAGVSQSPSNKVTEKGKDVELRCDPISGHTALYWYRQSLGQGLEFLIYFQGNSAPDKSGLPSDRFSAERTGGSVSTLTIQRTQQEDSAVYLCASSSQGAYSPLHFGNGTRLTVT.

J is TRBJ2-3 and V is TRBV7-2; tentatively, D is TRBD2 (5 bases). V lost 6 bases and J 6 bases, leaving 10 bases between the germline ends. Germline values: CDR1 SGHTA, CDR2 FQGNSA. The CDR3 spans 12 residues. The CDR3 loop is CASSRRPDTQYF. In DNA form, the CDR3 reads TGTGCCAGCAGTCGGAGGCCGGATACGCAGTATTTT.

CDR3 nucleotide sequence: TGTGCCAGCAGCCAGCAGCGGGGGAATACAGATACGCAGTATTTT. This translates into CASSQQRGNTDTQYF. This chain joins TRBV4-2 and TRBJ2-3; 8 nucleotides line up with TRBD2. From germline, CDR1 is LGHNA and CDR2 YNFKEQ. The CDR3 covers 15 residues. V lost 3 bases, J lost 3 bases, and 5 bases stayed unmatched.

This clonotype has a handful of counts. CDR3 nucleotides: TGTGCCAGCTCACCATTGAGTCCTAGCGGAACTTACGAGCAGTACTTC. This sequence encodes CASSPLSPSGTYEQYF. V usage is TRBV18 and J usage is TRBJ2-7; 7 bases line up with TRBD2. The CDR3 has 16 amino acids. Germline CDR1 reads KGHSH; CDR2 reads LQKENI. The J segment lost 4 bases and the V segment lost 2 bases, leaving 11 bases of the junction unmatched.

This clonotype was seen many times. The gene calls are TRBV6-2 or TRBV6-3 and TRBJ1-5; D gene ambiguous. Between the trimmed V and J ends, which lost 2 bases and 5 bases, there was a span of 10 bases. CDR1 and CDR2 (germline): MNHEY, SVGEGT. The CDR3 is 14 residues long. In DNA form, the CDR3 reads TGTGCCAGCAGTTACGTGGGGAACCATCAGCCCCAGCATTTT. Encoded protein: CASSYVGNHQPQHF.

The V gene is TRBV6-2 or TRBV6-3, the J gene TRBJ2-4; 7 positions match TRBD2. Germline values: CDR1 MNHEY, CDR2 SVGEGT. Unmatched junction bases numbered 11, after V lost 5 bases and J lost 4 bases. The CDR3 is 16 amino acids. DNA of the CDR3: TGTGCCAGCAGTCCCTGGGGGGGGGAGATTAAAAACATTCAGTACTTC. Its translation: CASSPWGGEIKNIQYF.

This clonotype came up a few times. The genes are TRBV20-1 and TRBJ2-2, with 9 bases fitting TRBD1. The CDR3 loop spans 14 amino acids. Germline CDR1 reads DFQATT; CDR2 reads SNEGSKA (reference sequence). V gave up 3 bases and J gave up 7 bases; unmatched junction bases: 6. The CDR3 DNA follows: TGCAGTGCTAGGAACAGGGGGCGCAGCGGGGAGCTGTTTTTT. The encoded protein is CSARNRGRSGELFF.

The chain uses TRBV5-1 and TRBJ2-1; a possible D gene is TRBD2 (6 bases). V lost 3 bases, J lost 3 bases, and 25 bases lay in between. The germline CDR1 and CDR2 sequences are SGHRS and YFSETQ. This CDR3 is built from 19 residues. CDR3: CASSSRFSVGSGFYNEQFF. The DNA for the CDR3 is TGCGCCAGCAGCTCACGTTTTTCCGTCGGTAGCGGATTCTACAATGAGCAGTTCTTC.

This clonotype was detected ten times or more. This chain joins TRBV6-2 or TRBV6-3 and TRBJ2-4; TRBD1 or TRBD2 may be the D gene (5 bases each). The CDR3 extends over 16 amino acids. Trimming shortened V by 0 bases and J by 0 bases, and 9 bases separated the two germline ends. Germline loops: CDR1 MNHEY, CDR2 SVGEGT. CDR3 in amino acids: CASSYSGAGAKNIQYF. DNA of the CDR3: TGTGCCAGCAGTTACTCAGGGGCGGGAGCCAAAAACATTCAGTACTTC.

This clonotype was counted many times. This sequence joins TRBV19 and TRBJ2-7; 10 bases are a match to TRBD1. The CDR3 contains 15 residues. V gave up 1 base and J gave up 5 bases; unmatched junction bases: 5. Germline loops: CDR1 LNHDA, CDR2 SQIVND (reference sequence). The chain's CDR3 is CASSIAGTGADEQYF. The CDR3 DNA sequence: TGTGCCAGTAGTATAGCCGGGACAGGGGCCGACGAGCAGTACTTC. Complete variable domain (other parts from reference TRBV19 and TRBJ2-7): DGGITQSPKYLFRKEGQNVTLSCEQNLNHDAMYWYRQDPGQGLRLIYYSQIVNDFQKGDIAEGYSVSREKKESFPLTVTSAQKNPTAFYLCASSIAGTGADEQYFGPGTRLTVT.

This clonotype was found a few times. The chain couples TRBV7-9 to TRBJ2-3; the D gene is possibly TRBD1 (6 bases). Trimming shortened V by 5 bases and J by 1 base, and 13 bases separated the two germline ends. The CDR3 sequence is 15 residues long. Germline V lookup: CDR1 SEHNR, CDR2 FQNEAQ (reference sequence). The CDR3 loop reads CASSPRGSGTDTQYF. As DNA, the CDR3 is TGTGCCAGCAGCCCCAGGGGTAGCGGCACAGATACGCAGTATTTT.

In this sample, this clonotype turned up a few times. The chain is built from TRBV2 and TRBJ2-4; maybe TRBD2 (5 bases). Germline lookup yields CDR1 SNHLY and CDR2 FYNNEI. V lost 3 bases to trimming and J lost 0 bases, with 12 bases between them. This CDR3 is 16 amino acids long. The CDR3 sequence: CASSETTSLAKNIQYF. In DNA, the CDR3 is TGTGCCAGCAGTGAGACTACCTCCTTAGCCAAAAACATTCAGTACTTC.

This clonotype was seen ten or more times. The chain employs TRBV7-2 and TRBJ2-1; 9 nucleotides agree with TRBD2. The CDR3 runs to 15 residues. Germline trimming cut 1 base from V and 5 bases from J; bases unmatched to any gene: 3. Germline CDR1 and CDR2: SGHTA and FQGNSA. The CDR3 region has the DNA TGTGCCAGCAGCTTAGTGGCTAGCGGGAACAATGAGCAGTTCTTC. Translating it yields CASSLVASGNNEQFF.

The V and J genes are TRBV18 and TRBJ1-2; 10 positions match TRBD1. Germline trimming cut 3 bases from V and 5 bases from J; bases unmatched to any gene: 6. Germline V gene lookup returns CDR1 KGHSH and CDR2 LQKENI. This CDR3 is 15 amino acids long. The CDR3 DNA follows: TGTGCCAGCTCACCGGACGGGACAGGGGTATATGGCTACACCTTC. Protein product: CASSPDGTGVYGYTF.

This clonotype has ten or more counts. The V gene is TRBV20-1, the J gene TRBJ2-1, with a possible D match to TRBD1 (6 bases). The germline V gene has CDR1 DFQATT and CDR2 SNEGSKA (reference sequence). The V gene lost 0 bases and the J gene lost 1 base, with 10 bases spanning the gap. The CDR3 contains 15 residues. The CDR3 region has the DNA TGCAGTGCTAGAGATCTCAGGGGTTCCTACAATGAGCAGTTCTTC. It encodes CSARDLRGSYNEQFF.

V and J are TRBV12-3 or TRBV12-4 and TRBJ2-7; D might be TRBD1 (6 bases). The V gene lost 5 bases and the J gene lost 5 bases, with 16 bases spanning the gap. The CDR3 consists of 14 residues. The CDR3 DNA reads TGTGCCAGCAGTCAACAATTGGGACACCACGAGCAGTACTTC. Its translation: CASSQQLGHHEQYF.

The chain links TRBV6-4 to TRBJ1-4; TRBD1 might be the D (5 bases). The CDR3 length is 15 residues. Germline V CDR1 and CDR2: MRHNA, SNTAGT. V was trimmed by 4 bases and J by 5 bases, leaving 14 bases between them. CDR3 sequence: CASSVSVGENEKLFF. The CDR3 DNA reads as TGTGCCAGCAGTGTCTCAGTGGGGGAAAATGAAAAACTGTTTTTT.

This chain joins TRBV6-2 or TRBV6-3 and TRBJ1-5; D gene unclear. Germline-derived CDR1 and CDR2 are MNHEY and SVGEGT. Between the trimmed V and J ends, which lost 6 bases and 5 bases, there was a span of 11 bases. The CDR3 is 13 amino acids. The chain's CDR3 is CASSRELDQPQHF. The CDR3 DNA is TGTGCCAGCAGCCGAGAGTTGGATCAGCCCCAGCATTTT.